This T cell receptor (beta chain) emerged from a study of neurological immune-mediated disorders. Study-wide results and caveats: None of the CDR3 amino acid sequences in expanded clones turned up in more than one subject, which points to private repertoires in all groups. TCR clonal expansion peaked in HTLV-1-associated myelopathy patients and was lowest in multiple sclerosis patients.

The cDNA was synthesized by means of template-switch 5'RACE, which was carried out with 10-nucleotide random UMIs. MiXCR, applied by TCRdb to the 5' RACE reads, yields one record per CDR3 protein. This sample has about 49,000 distinct CDR3 sequences; under 15% occur once, and the top ten carry 4.5%. There are many counts of this clonotype. Its antigen remains unknown. The time point denotes: longitudinal time-point 2. For the unsorted libraries, 2 million PBMCs stored at -80 C served as input. The source is a male donor with HTLV-1-associated myelopathy (HAM/TSP). The sequenced material came from PBMCs.

Written as DNA, the CDR3 is TGTGCCGCCCGGAGGGAGGGCACTGAAGCTTTCTTT. Its protein is CAARREGTEAFF. This sequence joins TRBV10-3 and TRBJ1-1; D unresolved. The germline V gene encodes CDR1 ENHRY and CDR2 SYGVKD. V lost 11 bases to trimming and J lost 4 bases, with 14 bases between them. The CDR3 has 12 residues.